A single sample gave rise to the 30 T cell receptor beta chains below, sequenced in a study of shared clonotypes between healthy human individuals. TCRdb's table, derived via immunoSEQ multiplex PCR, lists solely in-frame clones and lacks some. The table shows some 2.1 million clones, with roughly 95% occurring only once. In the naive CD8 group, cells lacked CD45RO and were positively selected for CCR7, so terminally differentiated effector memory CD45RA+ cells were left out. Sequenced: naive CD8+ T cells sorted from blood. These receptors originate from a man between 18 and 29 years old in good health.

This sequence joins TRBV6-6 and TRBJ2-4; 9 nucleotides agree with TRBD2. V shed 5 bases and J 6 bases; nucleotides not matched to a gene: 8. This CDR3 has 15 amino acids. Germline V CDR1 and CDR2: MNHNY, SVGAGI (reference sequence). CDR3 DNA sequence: TGTGCCAGCAGTCAGCAGGGACTAGCCCTAAACATTCAGTACTTC. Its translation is CASSQQGLALNIQYF.

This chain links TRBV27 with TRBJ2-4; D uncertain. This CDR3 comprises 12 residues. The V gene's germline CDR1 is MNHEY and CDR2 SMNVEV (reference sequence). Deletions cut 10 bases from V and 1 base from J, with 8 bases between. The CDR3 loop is CATLSAKNIQYF. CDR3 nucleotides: TGTGCCACGCTTTCGGCCAAAAACATTCAGTACTTC.

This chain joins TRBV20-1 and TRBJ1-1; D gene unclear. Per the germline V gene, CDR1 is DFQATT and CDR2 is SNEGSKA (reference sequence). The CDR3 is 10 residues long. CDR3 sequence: CRDPNTEAFF. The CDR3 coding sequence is TGCCGAGACCCTAACACTGAAGCTTTCTTT.

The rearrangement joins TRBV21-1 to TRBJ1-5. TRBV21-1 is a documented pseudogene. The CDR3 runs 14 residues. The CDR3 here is CASSYRQLNQPQHF. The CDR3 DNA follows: TGTGCCAGCAGCTATAGACAACTAAATCAGCCCCAGCATTTT.

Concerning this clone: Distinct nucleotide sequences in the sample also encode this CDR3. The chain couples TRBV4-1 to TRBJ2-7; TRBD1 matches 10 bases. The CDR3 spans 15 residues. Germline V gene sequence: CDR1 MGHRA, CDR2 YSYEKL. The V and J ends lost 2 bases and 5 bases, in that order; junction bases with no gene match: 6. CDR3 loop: CASSQTRDRGNEQYF. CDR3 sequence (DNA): TGCGCCAGCAGCCAAACCCGGGACAGGGGAAACGAGCAGTACTTC.

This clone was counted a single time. CDR3 coding DNA: TGTGCCAGCAGTTACGTGGCCCGGGACACTCCGTATTTT. Protein sequence: CASSYVARDTPYF. The rearrangement uses TRBV6-5 and TRBJ2-3; D possibly corresponds to TRBD1 (6 bases). Germline V gives CDR1 MNHEY, CDR2 SVGAGI. The CDR3 is made up of 13 amino acids. Trimming removed 2 bases from V and 14 bases from J, with 17 bases in between.

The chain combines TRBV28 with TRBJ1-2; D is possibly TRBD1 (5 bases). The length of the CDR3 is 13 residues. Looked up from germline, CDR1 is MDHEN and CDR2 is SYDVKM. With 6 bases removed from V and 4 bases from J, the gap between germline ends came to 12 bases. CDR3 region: CASSKTGFYGYTF. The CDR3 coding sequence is TGTGCCAGCAGCAAAACAGGTTTCTATGGCTACACCTTC.

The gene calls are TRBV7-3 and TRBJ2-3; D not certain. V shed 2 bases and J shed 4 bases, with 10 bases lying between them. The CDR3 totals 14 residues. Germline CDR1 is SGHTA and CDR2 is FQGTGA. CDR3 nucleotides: TGTGCCAGCAGCTTATTAGGCTCTGCAGATACGCAGTATTTT. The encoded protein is CASSLLGSADTQYF.

The CDR3 loop is CASSWAGGGNEQFF. The DNA of the CDR3 is TGTGCCAGCAGTTGGGCGGGAGGGGGCAATGAGCAGTTCTTC. The V and J genes are TRBV6-6 and TRBJ2-1; 9 bases fit TRBD2. There are 14 residues in the CDR3. The V gene end was trimmed by 4 bases and the J gene end by 6 bases; junction bases not matched to a gene: 4. Germline CDR1 reads MNHNY; CDR2 reads SVGAGI (reference sequence).

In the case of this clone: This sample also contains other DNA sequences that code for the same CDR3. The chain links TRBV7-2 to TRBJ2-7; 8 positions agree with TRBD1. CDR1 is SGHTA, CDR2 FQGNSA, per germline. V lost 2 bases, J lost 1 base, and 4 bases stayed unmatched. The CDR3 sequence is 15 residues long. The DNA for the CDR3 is TGTGCCAGCAGCTTATTACGGACAGGGTCCTACGAGCAGTACTTC. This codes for CASSLLRTGSYEQYF.

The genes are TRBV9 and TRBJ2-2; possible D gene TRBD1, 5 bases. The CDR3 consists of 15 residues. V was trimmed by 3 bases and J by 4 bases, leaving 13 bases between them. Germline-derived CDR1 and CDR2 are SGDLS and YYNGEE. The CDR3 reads CASSAAGKLTGELFF. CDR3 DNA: TGTGCCAGCAGCGCGGCAGGGAAACTCACCGGGGAGCTGTTTTTT.

CDR3 coding DNA: TGTGCCAGCGCTGGACAGCCCCAAGAGACCCAGTACTTC. Amino acid sequence: CASAGQPQETQYF. This chain connects TRBV11-2 to TRBJ2-5, with a weak D call TRBD1 (6 bases). The germline V and J ends were trimmed by 8 bases and 1 base, with 11 bases remaining between them. From germline, CDR1 is SGHAT and CDR2 FQNNGV. The CDR3 length is 13 residues.

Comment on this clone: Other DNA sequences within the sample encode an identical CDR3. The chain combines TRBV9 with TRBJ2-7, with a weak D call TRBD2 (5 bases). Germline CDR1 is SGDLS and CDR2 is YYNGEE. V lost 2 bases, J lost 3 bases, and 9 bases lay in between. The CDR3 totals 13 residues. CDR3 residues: CASSVSGGYEQYF. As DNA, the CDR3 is TGTGCCAGCAGCGTCAGCGGTGGCTACGAGCAGTACTTC.

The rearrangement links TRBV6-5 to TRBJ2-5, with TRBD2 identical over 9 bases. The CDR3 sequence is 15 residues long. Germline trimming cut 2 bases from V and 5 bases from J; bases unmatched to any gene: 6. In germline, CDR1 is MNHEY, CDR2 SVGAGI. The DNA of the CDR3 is TGTGCCAGCAGTTACATGGCGGGAGGGCCTGAGACCCAGTACTTC. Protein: CASSYMAGGPETQYF.

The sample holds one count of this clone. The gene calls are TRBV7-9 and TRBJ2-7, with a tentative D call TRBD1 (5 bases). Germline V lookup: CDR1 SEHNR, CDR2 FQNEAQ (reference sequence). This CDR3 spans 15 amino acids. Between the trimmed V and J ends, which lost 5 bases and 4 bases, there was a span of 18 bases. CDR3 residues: CASSHPLGQTYEQYF. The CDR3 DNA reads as TGTGCCAGCAGCCATCCGTTGGGGCAAACTTACGAGCAGTACTTC.

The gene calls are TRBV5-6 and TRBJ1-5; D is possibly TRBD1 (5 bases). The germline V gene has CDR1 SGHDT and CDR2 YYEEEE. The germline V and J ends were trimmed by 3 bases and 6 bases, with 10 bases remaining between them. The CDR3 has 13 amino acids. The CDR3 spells CASSWGTSQPQHF. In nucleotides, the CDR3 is TGTGCCAGCAGCTGGGGGACGAGTCAGCCCCAGCATTTT. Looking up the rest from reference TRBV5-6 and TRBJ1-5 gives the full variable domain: DAGVTQSPTHLIKTRGQQVTLRCSPKSGHDTVSWYQQALGQGPQFIFQYYEEEERQRGNFPDRFSGHQFPNYSSELNVNALLLGDSALYLCASSWGTSQPQHFGDGTRLSIL.

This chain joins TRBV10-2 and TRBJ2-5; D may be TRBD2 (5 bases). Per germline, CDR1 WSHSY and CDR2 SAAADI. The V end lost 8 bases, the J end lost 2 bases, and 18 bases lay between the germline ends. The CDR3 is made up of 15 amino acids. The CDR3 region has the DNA TGCGCCAGCTGTGGATTGGGAGAACCACAAGAGACCCAGTACTTC. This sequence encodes CASCGLGEPQETQYF.

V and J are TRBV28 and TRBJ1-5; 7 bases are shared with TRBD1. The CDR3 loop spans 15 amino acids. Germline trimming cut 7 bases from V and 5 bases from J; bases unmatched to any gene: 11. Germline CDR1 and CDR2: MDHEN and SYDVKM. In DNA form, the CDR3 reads TGTGCCAGCATCCTTACCCTAGACAGGGATCAGCCCCAGCATTTT. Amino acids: CASILTLDRDQPQHF.

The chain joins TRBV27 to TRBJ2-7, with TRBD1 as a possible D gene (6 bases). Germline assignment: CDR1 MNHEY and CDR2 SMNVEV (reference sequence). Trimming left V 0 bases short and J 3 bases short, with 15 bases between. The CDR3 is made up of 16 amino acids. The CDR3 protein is CASSLSRLDSFYEQYF. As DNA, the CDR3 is TGTGCCAGCAGTTTATCACGGCTGGACAGCTTCTACGAGCAGTACTTC.

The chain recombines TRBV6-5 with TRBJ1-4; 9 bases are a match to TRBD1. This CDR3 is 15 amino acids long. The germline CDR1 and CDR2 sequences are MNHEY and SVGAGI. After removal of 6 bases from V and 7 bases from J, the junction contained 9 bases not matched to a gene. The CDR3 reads CASSPLGTGTEKLFF. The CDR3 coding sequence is TGTGCCAGCAGCCCATTGGGGACAGGGACTGAAAAACTGTTTTTT.

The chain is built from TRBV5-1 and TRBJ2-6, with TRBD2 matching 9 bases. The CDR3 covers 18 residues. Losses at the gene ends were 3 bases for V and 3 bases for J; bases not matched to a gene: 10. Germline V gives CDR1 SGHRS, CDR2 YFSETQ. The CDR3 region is CASSSMLAGAGGANVLTF. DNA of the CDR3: TGCGCCAGCAGCTCAATGTTAGCGGGAGCTGGTGGGGCCAACGTCCTGACTTTC.

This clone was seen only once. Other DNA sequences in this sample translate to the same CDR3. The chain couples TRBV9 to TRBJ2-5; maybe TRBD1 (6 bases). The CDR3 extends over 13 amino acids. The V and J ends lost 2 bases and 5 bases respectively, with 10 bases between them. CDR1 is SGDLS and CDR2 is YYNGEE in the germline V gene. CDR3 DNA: TGTGCCAGCAGCGTCGTAGGGGGTGAGACCCAGTACTTC. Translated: CASSVVGGETQYF.

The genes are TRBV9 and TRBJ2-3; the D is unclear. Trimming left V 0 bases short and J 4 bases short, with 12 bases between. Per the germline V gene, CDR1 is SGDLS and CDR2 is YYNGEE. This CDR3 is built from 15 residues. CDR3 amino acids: CASSVEWVFADTQYF. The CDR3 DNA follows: TGTGCCAGCAGCGTAGAATGGGTTTTCGCAGATACGCAGTATTTT.

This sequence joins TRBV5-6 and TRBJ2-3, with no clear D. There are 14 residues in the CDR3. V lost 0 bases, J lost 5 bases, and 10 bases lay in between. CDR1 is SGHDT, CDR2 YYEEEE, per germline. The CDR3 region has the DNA TGTGCCAGCAGCTTGGAATTAGCAGGAGATACGCAGTATTTT. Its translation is CASSLELAGDTQYF.

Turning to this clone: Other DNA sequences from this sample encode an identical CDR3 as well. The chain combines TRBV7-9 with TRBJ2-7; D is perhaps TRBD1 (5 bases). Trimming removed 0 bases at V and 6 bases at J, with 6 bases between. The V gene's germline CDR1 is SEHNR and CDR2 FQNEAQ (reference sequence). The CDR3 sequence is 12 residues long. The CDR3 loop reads CASSLAQGEQYF. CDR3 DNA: TGTGCCAGCAGCTTAGCTCAGGGCGAGCAGTACTTC. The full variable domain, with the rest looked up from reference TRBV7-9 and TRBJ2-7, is DTGVSQNPRHKITKRGQNVTFRCDPISEHNRLYWYRQTLGQGPEFLTYFQNEAQLEKSRLLSDRFSAERPKGSFSTLEIQRTEQGDSAMYLCASSLAQGEQYFGPGTRLTVT.

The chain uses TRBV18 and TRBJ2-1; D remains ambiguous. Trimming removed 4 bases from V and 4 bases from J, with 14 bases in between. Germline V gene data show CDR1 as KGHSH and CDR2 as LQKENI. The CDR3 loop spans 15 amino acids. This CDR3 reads CASSLALEYYNEQFF. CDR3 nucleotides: TGTGCCAGCTCACTAGCCCTTGAGTATTACAATGAGCAGTTCTTC.

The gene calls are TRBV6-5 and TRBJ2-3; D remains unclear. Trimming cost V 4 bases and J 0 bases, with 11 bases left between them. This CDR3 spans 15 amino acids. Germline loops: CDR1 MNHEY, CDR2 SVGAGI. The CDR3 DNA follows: TGTGCCAGCAGTTTATACACCTCTAGCACAGATACGCAGTATTTT. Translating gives CASSLYTSSTDTQYF.

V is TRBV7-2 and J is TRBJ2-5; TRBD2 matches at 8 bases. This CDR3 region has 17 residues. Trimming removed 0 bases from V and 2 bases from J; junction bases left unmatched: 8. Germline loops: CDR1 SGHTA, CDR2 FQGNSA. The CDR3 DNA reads TGTGCCAGCAGCTTAGCACCGGGACTAGAAGAACAAGAGACCCAGTACTTC. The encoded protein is CASSLAPGLEEQETQYF.

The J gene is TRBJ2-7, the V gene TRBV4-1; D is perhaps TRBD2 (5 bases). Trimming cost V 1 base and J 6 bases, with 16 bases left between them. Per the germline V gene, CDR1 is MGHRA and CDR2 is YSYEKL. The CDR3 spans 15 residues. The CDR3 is CASSQVSGIGREQYF. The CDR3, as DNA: TGCGCCAGCAGCCAAGTTTCCGGGATAGGGCGCGAGCAGTACTTC.

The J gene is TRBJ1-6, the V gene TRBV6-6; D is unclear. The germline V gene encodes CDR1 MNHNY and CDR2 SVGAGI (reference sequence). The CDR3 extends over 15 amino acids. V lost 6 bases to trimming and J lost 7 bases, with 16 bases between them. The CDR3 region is CASSPTQSENSPLHF. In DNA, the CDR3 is TGTGCCAGCAGCCCCACACAGTCCGAGAATTCACCCCTCCACTTT.